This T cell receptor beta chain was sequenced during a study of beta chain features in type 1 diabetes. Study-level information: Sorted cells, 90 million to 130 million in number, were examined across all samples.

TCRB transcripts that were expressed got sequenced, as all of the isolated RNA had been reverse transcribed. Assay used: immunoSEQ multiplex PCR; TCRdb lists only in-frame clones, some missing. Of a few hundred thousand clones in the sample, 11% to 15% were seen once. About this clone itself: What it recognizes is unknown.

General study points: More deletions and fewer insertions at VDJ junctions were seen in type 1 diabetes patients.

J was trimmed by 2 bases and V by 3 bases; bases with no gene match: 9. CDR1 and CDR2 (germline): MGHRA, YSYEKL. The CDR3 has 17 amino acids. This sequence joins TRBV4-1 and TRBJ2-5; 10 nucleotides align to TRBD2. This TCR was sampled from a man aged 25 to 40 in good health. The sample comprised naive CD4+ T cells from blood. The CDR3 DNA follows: TGCGCCAGCAGCCAGAGCGGGGGGGGATTGTCACAAGAGACCCAGTACTTC. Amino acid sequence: CASSQSGGGLSQETQYF.